This entry lists 25 T cell receptor beta chains sequenced from one sample in a study of blood T cell repertoires in COVID-19. Clones were sequenced by immunoSEQ multiplex PCR, and TCRdb holds only the in-frame ones, with some missing. The table has roughly 250,000 clones, roughly 83% seen once. Input material: peripheral blood. All receptors come from a woman older than 75 with acute or convalescent COVID-19.

The chain has TRBV2 and TRBJ2-2; D is undetermined. Trimming took off 3 bases at V and 2 bases at J, with 4 bases between the two ends. This CDR3 comprises 13 residues. The V gene's germline CDR1 is SNHLY and CDR2 FYNNEI. DNA of the CDR3: TGTGCCAGCAGTGAGACAAACACCGGGGAGCTGTTTTTT. It specifies CASSETNTGELFF.

This chain connects TRBV29-1 to TRBJ1-5; D is unclear. Germline CDR1 reads SQVTM; CDR2 reads ANQGSEA. The length of the CDR3 is 13 residues. Trimming took off 2 bases at V and 7 bases at J, with 12 bases between the two ends. The CDR3 DNA is TGCAGCGTTGAAATAGGTCGAGGGCAGCCCCAGCATTTT. It is translated as CSVEIGRGQPQHF.

The chain couples TRBV2 to TRBJ1-4; 9 bases are a match to TRBD1. The V and J ends lost 4 bases and 7 bases, in that order; junction bases with no gene match: 10. This CDR3 has 16 residues. Germline V gene lookup returns CDR1 SNHLY and CDR2 FYNNEI. The CDR3 nucleotides read TGTGCCAGCAGTGCCCGGACAGGGGCGCTAAGTGAAAAACTGTTTTTT. This codes for CASSARTGALSEKLFF. Based on the CDR3 plus reference TRBV2 and TRBJ1-4, the full variable domain is EPEVTQTPSHQVTQMGQEVILRCVPISNHLYFYWYRQILGQKVEFLVSFYNNEISEKSEIFDDQFSVERPDGSNFTLKIRSTKLEDSAMYFCASSARTGALSEKLFFGSGTQLSVL.

This clone showed up just once. This chain joins TRBV5-6 and TRBJ2-7; no clear D. The length of the CDR3 is 14 residues. V lost 0 bases and J 2 bases, leaving 9 bases between the germline ends. Germline values: CDR1 SGHDT, CDR2 YYEEEE. The CDR3 nucleotides read TGTGCCAGCAGCTTGGTAGATTCCACCTACGAGCAGTACTTC. This encodes CASSLVDSTYEQYF.

The genes are TRBV18 and TRBJ2-3, with a tentative D call TRBD2 (6 bases). Germline V gene data show CDR1 as KGHSH and CDR2 as LQKENI. V lost 4 bases, J lost 4 bases, and 9 bases lay in between. The CDR3 length is 13 residues. CDR3 amino acids: CASSLSGADTQYF. The CDR3 bases are TGTGCCAGCTCACTTAGCGGAGCAGATACGCAGTATTTT.

In regard to this clone: This specimen includes other DNA sequences encoding the same CDR3. This chain joins TRBV6-5 and TRBJ2-7; D uncertain. Germline-derived CDR1 and CDR2 are MNHEY and SVGAGI. The V gene lost 2 bases and the J gene lost 2 bases, with 4 bases spanning the gap. The CDR3 covers 12 residues. DNA of the CDR3: TGTGCCAGCAGTTACGGCCCCTACGAGCAGTACTTC. The encoded protein is CASSYGPYEQYF.

This clone has only a few counts. This chain uses TRBV19 with TRBJ1-4, with 7 bases fitting TRBD1. From germline, CDR1 is LNHDA and CDR2 SQIVND (reference sequence). There are 17 residues in the CDR3. V was clipped by 7 bases and J by 4 bases; unmatched bases: 15. CDR3 sequence reads: CASKGRDSPGYNEKLFF. The CDR3 DNA reads TGTGCCAGTAAGGGCCGGGACAGCCCTGGGTATAATGAAAAACTGTTTTTT.

This clone was detected only once. V usage is TRBV28 and J usage is TRBJ2-3, with TRBD2 identical over 14 bases. J lost 4 bases, V lost 3 bases, and 3 bases had no gene match. Germline CDR1 is MDHEN and CDR2 is SYDVKM. The CDR3 is made up of 16 amino acids. In DNA, the CDR3 is TGTGCCAGCAGTTTGGGACTAGCGGGGGTGGCAGATACGCAGTATTTT. Its protein is CASSLGLAGVADTQYF.

J is TRBJ1-2 and V is TRBV18, with D maybe TRBD1 (5 bases). CDR1 and CDR2 (germline): KGHSH, LQKENI. This CDR3 contains 15 residues. Trimming removed 3 bases at V and 2 bases at J, with 13 bases between. CDR3 residues: CASSPLGGVNYGYTF. The CDR3 nucleotides read TGTGCCAGCTCACCCCTTGGGGGGGTAAACTATGGCTACACCTTC.

The chain recombines TRBV7-8 with TRBJ1-2; TRBD1 might be the D (5 bases). V shed 4 bases and J shed 7 bases, with 10 bases lying between them. The CDR3 loop spans 12 amino acids. Germline CDR1 is SGHVS and CDR2 is FQNEAQ. The CDR3 bases are TGTGCCAGCAGCTCGGGGGGGACTGGCTACACCTTC. Protein product: CASSSGGTGYTF.

V usage is TRBV19 and J usage is TRBJ1-5, with TRBD1 as a possible D gene (5 bases). The CDR3 extends over 15 amino acids. CDR1 and CDR2 from the germline V gene are LNHDA and SQIVND (reference sequence). V gave up 4 bases and J gave up 3 bases, with 13 bases separating them. This CDR3 reads CASSKGLTFNQPQHF. DNA of the CDR3: TGTGCCAGTAGTAAGGGACTGACATTCAATCAGCCCCAGCATTTT.

This chain uses TRBV18 with TRBJ2-1; 8 bases align to TRBD2. The J segment lost 6 bases and the V segment lost 2 bases, leaving 6 bases of the junction unmatched. Germline values: CDR1 KGHSH, CDR2 LQKENI. This CDR3 contains 15 residues. In DNA, the CDR3 is TGTGCCAGCTCACCAACTAGCGGTACGGGCAATGAGCAGTTCTTC. Protein product: CASSPTSGTGNEQFF.

The V and J genes are TRBV11-2 and TRBJ1-3; no clear D. The length of the CDR3 is 15 residues. V lost 4 bases, J lost 0 bases, and 10 bases lay in between. CDR1 is SGHAT and CDR2 is FQNNGV in the germline V gene. CDR3 amino acids: CASSYWGGSGNTIYF. The CDR3 nucleotides are TGTGCCAGCAGCTATTGGGGAGGCTCTGGAAACACCATATATTTT.

A single count supports this clone. This rearrangement joins TRBV19 to TRBJ2-5; maybe TRBD1 (5 bases). Trimming stripped 4 bases from V and 10 bases from J, with 10 bases between. The CDR3 totals 11 residues. Germline V lookup: CDR1 LNHDA, CDR2 SQIVND (reference sequence). As DNA, the CDR3 is TGTGCCAGTAGTAACAAGGGGTACCAGTACTTC. This translates into CASSNKGYQYF.

The V call is TRBV5-1, the J call TRBJ1-6, with 9 bases lining up with TRBD1. This CDR3 has 15 amino acids. V was pared by 5 bases and J by 5 bases, with 5 bases of the junction left unmatched. Looked up from germline, CDR1 is SGHRS and CDR2 is YFSETQ. The CDR3 spells CASRFTGGNNSPLHF. The CDR3 bases are TGCGCCAGCAGGTTTACAGGGGGCAATAATTCACCCCTCCACTTT.

The V and J genes are TRBV12-3 or TRBV12-4 and TRBJ2-1; D remains ambiguous. Trimming removed 5 bases from V and 4 bases from J, with 3 bases in between. This CDR3 spans 11 amino acids. The CDR3 sequence is CASSQYNEQFF. The DNA of the CDR3 is TGTGCCAGCAGTCAGTACAATGAGCAGTTCTTC.

The chain couples TRBV15 to TRBJ2-1; D not certain. This CDR3 has 13 amino acids. V was clipped by 1 base and J by 7 bases, with 8 bases between them. CDR1 and CDR2 (germline): LNHNV, YYDKDF (reference sequence). The CDR3 protein is CATSRVGVNEQFF. In DNA, the CDR3 is TGTGCCACCAGCAGAGTCGGTGTTAATGAGCAGTTCTTC.

The chain uses TRBV5-1 and TRBJ2-1, with 14 bases fitting TRBD2. CDR1 SGHRS and CDR2 YFSETQ come from the germline V gene. Germline trimming cut 4 bases from V and 6 bases from J; bases unmatched to any gene: 3. The CDR3 is 15 residues long. CDR3 bases: TGCGCCAGCAGCCTCGGACTAGCGGGGGGCAATGAGCAGTTCTTC. It is translated as CASSLGLAGGNEQFF.

This clone showed up just once. This sample also contains other DNA sequences that code for the same CDR3. The chain couples TRBV5-1 to TRBJ2-2, with D maybe TRBD2 (6 bases). The CDR3 sequence is 14 residues long. Germline V gene sequence: CDR1 SGHRS, CDR2 YFSETQ. Trimming cost V 5 bases and J 2 bases, with 10 bases left between them. The CDR3 region is CASSSGLNTGELFF. CDR3 nucleotides: TGCGCCAGCAGTTCCGGACTAAACACCGGGGAGCTGTTTTTT.

This clone was seen just once. V usage is TRBV19 and J usage is TRBJ1-2; 8 nucleotides agree with TRBD1. CDR1 and CDR2 (germline): LNHDA, SQIVND (reference sequence). V dropped 3 bases and J dropped 8; count of bases not matched to a gene: 5. The CDR3 extends over 13 amino acids. The CDR3 DNA reads TGTGCCAGTAGTATGCAGGGGGACAGGGGCTACACCTTC. Encoded protein: CASSMQGDRGYTF.

The chain joins TRBV2 to TRBJ1-1, with TRBD1 identical over 9 bases. This CDR3 comprises 16 residues. Looked up from germline, CDR1 is SNHLY and CDR2 is FYNNEI. Unmatched junction bases numbered 11, after V lost 5 bases and J lost 4 bases. The CDR3 loop is CASSSRQGGLGTEAFF. For the CDR3, the DNA is TGTGCCAGCAGTTCTCGACAGGGGGGATTGGGCACTGAAGCTTTCTTT.

This chain links TRBV6-6 with TRBJ2-7, with D unclear. CDR1 and CDR2 from the germline V gene are MNHNY and SVGAGI (reference sequence). The CDR3 totals 15 residues. V lost 2 bases to trimming and J lost 2 bases, with 13 bases between them. In nucleotides, the CDR3 is TGTGCCAGCAGTTACCCGCAGGTAGTACCCTACGAGCAGTACTTC. Its protein product is CASSYPQVVPYEQYF.

The chain employs TRBV5-1 and TRBJ1-2; 10 nucleotides align to TRBD1. The CDR3 loop spans 15 amino acids. The germline CDR1 and CDR2 sequences are SGHRS and YFSETQ. Unmatched junction bases numbered 11, after V lost 5 bases and J lost 7 bases. The CDR3 is CASSYAGTGDSGYTF. CDR3 coding DNA: TGCGCCAGCAGTTATGCCGGGACAGGGGATAGTGGCTACACCTTC.

The rearrangement links TRBV6-5 to TRBJ2-2; D is undetermined. Germline V CDR1 and CDR2: MNHEY, SVGAGI. The CDR3 length is 15 residues. V was shortened by 2 bases and J by 0 bases, with 7 bases between the two germline ends. This chain's CDR3 is CASSYRRTNTGELFF. CDR3 DNA: TGTGCCAGCAGTTACAGGCGGACGAACACCGGGGAGCTGTTTTTT.

V usage is TRBV10-1 and J usage is TRBJ2-7; 7 bases map to TRBD1. The germline V gene encodes CDR1 WNHNN and CDR2 SYGVQD (reference sequence). V lost 6 bases and J lost 0; bases outside the gene matches: 5. The CDR3 has 14 residues. CDR3 residues: CASSPDRYSYEQYF. In nucleotides, the CDR3 is TGCGCCAGCAGCCCGGACAGGTACTCCTACGAGCAGTACTTC.